The clone carrying this T cell receptor (beta chain) appeared a single time. The data were produced by immunoSEQ multiplex PCR, yet TCRdb's version contains in-frame clones alone and is incomplete. The repertoire has roughly 150,000 clones, approximately 88% of them found once; the top ten carry about 5.2%. Trimming cost V 6 bases and J 4 bases, with 18 bases left between them. The CDR3 has 15 amino acids. In germline, CDR1 is MDHEN, CDR2 SYDVKM. This entry is derived from a study of blood T cell repertoires in COVID-19. The chain employs TRBV28 and TRBJ1-2; possibly TRBD1 for D (5 bases). Sample: PBMCs or T cells enriched from blood (not recorded which). The sequence came from a man aged 70 or older who had been exposed to COVID-19. The CDR3 nucleotides are TGTGCCAGCAGAAGCCCACAATCGGGGGGCTATGGCTACACCTTC. Its translation is CASRSPQSGGYGYTF.